These T cell receptor beta chains were read from a single sample in a study of cytomegalovirus exposure and HLA in healthy donors. TCRdb keeps only in-frame clones here, not all; method: immunoSEQ multiplex PCR. The table lists 40,000 to 65,000 clones. Sequenced sample: PBMCs. The receptor source for this set is a man aged 40-49 years in good health and CMV-seropositive. CDR3s include the opening cysteine and the closing phenylalanine or tryptophan. A D gene is named only where the DNA matches it firmly.

CDR3 DNA: TGCGCCAGCAGCTTGCAGGGTAACTCCTACAATGAGCAGTTCTTC; CDR3 protein: CASSLQGNSYNEQFF; J gene: TRBJ2-1; V gene: TRBV5-1; D gene: NA
CDR3 DNA: TGTGCCAGCAGTGACGGGACTACCAACTCCTACAATGAGCAGTTCTTC; CDR3 protein: CASSDGTTNSYNEQFF; J gene: TRBJ2-1; V gene: TRBV6-4; D gene: TRBD2
CDR3 DNA: TGTGCCAGCTCACTAAGGTCGCGGACTTATTCAGTCGATGGGCAGTTCTTC; CDR3 protein: CASSLRSRTYSVDGQFF; J gene: TRBJ2-1; V gene: TRBV18; D gene: NA
CDR3 DNA: TGTGCCAGCAGAACGAGGACAGGGGGCACAGAGACCCAGTACTTC; CDR3 protein: CASRTRTGGTETQYF; J gene: TRBJ2-5; V gene: TRBV27; D gene: TRBD1
CDR3 DNA: TGTGCCAGCTCACCAGGGAGTTCTACTGAAGCTTTCTTT; CDR3 protein: CASSPGSSTEAFF; J gene: TRBJ1-1; V gene: TRBV18; D gene: NA
CDR3 DNA: TGTGCCAGCAGCTTAGGACAGGGGGCGGGCTACGAGCAGTACTTC; CDR3 protein: CASSLGQGAGYEQYF; J gene: TRBJ2-7; V gene: TRBV11-2; D gene: TRBD1
CDR3 DNA: TGTGCCAGCACCAGGGTTAACGACTATGGCTACACCTTC; CDR3 protein: CASTRVNDYGYTF; J gene: TRBJ1-2; V gene: TRBV5-6; D gene: NA
CDR3 DNA: TGCAGCGTTGAAGACAGGGGTTCGGGGGAGACCCAGTACTTC; CDR3 protein: CSVEDRGSGETQYF; J gene: TRBJ2-5; V gene: TRBV29-1; D gene: NA
CDR3 DNA: TGTGCCAGTAGTACAGGGCACATAAGAAAGCAGGGGTCATGGACTGAAGCTTTCTTT; CDR3 protein: CASSTGHIRKQGSWTEAFF; J gene: TRBJ1-1; V gene: TRBV19; D gene: NA
CDR3 DNA: TGTGCCAGCAGTGAACGGTCAGATACGCAGTATTTT; CDR3 protein: CASSERSDTQYF; J gene: TRBJ2-3; V gene: TRBV2; D gene: NA
CDR3 DNA: TGTGCCAGCAGGCACACAGGGGGACGGATCAATGAGCAGTTCTTC; CDR3 protein: CASRHTGGRINEQFF; J gene: TRBJ2-1; V gene: TRBV7-9; D gene: TRBD1
CDR3 DNA: TGTGCCAGCTCACCAGGGGAGGACCAGCCCCAGCATTTT; CDR3 protein: CASSPGEDQPQHF; J gene: TRBJ1-5; V gene: TRBV18; D gene: NA
CDR3 DNA: TGTGCCAGCAATCCGGGGGGGCTAGCGGGGTACAATGAGCAGTTCTTC; CDR3 protein: CASNPGGLAGYNEQFF; J gene: TRBJ2-1; V gene: TRBV7-8; D gene: TRBD2
CDR3 DNA: TGTGCCAGCAGTTACAGCGGGTCCGACAATGAGCAGTTCTTC; CDR3 protein: CASSYSGSDNEQFF; J gene: TRBJ2-1; V gene: TRBV27; D gene: NA
CDR3 DNA: TGTGCCAGCAGTTTCGGACGATCCCTAGGGGGTGAAGCTTTCTTT; CDR3 protein: CASSFGRSLGGEAFF; J gene: TRBJ1-1; V gene: TRBV6-5; D gene: NA
CDR3 DNA: TGTGCCAGAGACAGGGGGCTTTCGGGGACTGAAGCTTTCTTT; CDR3 protein: CARDRGLSGTEAFF; J gene: TRBJ1-1; V gene: TRBV28; D gene: TRBD1
CDR3 DNA: TGTGCCAGCAGTTACGAGAGGGAAGCCTACGAGCAGTACTTC; CDR3 protein: CASSYEREAYEQYF; J gene: TRBJ2-7; V gene: TRBV6-5; D gene: NA
CDR3 DNA: TGTGCCAGCAGGGTTTCGGACAGGGGGCAGCAGCCCCAGCATTTT; CDR3 protein: CASRVSDRGQQPQHF; J gene: TRBJ1-5; V gene: TRBV6-6; D gene: TRBD1
CDR3 DNA: TGTGCCAGCAGCTTAGCTAGCGGGGGCTACAATGAGCAGTTCTTC; CDR3 protein: CASSLASGGYNEQFF; J gene: TRBJ2-1; V gene: TRBV7-2; D gene: TRBD2
CDR3 DNA: TGTGCCAGCCGTTCTCGGGGTGGCTACACCTTC; CDR3 protein: CASRSRGGYTF; J gene: TRBJ1-2; V gene: TRBV27; D gene: NA
CDR3 DNA: TGTGCCAGCAATAGGGGTAATTCACCCCTCCACTTT; CDR3 protein: CASNRGNSPLHF; J gene: TRBJ1-6; V gene: TRBV7-3; D gene: NA
CDR3 DNA: TGTGCCAGTAGTAGGGGGCATGGGGCCAACGTCCTGACTTTC; CDR3 protein: CASSRGHGANVLTF; J gene: TRBJ2-6; V gene: TRBV19; D gene: NA
CDR3 DNA: TGTGCCAGCAGCCCCGGGACTAGCGGCAATGAGCAGTTCTTC; CDR3 protein: CASSPGTSGNEQFF; J gene: TRBJ2-1; V gene: TRBV7-9; D gene: TRBD2
CDR3 DNA: TGTGCCAGCAGTTTTGGCGGGGTGGGCACTGAAGCTTTCTTT; CDR3 protein: CASSFGGVGTEAFF; J gene: TRBJ1-1; V gene: TRBV28; D gene: NA
CDR3 DNA: TGTGCCAGCAGCTTGGGGACAGTTACCGGGGAGCTGTTTTTT; CDR3 protein: CASSLGTVTGELFF; J gene: TRBJ2-2; V gene: TRBV11-2; D gene: TRBD1
CDR3 DNA: TGTGCCAGCAGTTCTCAGGGTGGGCCGGCCCAATTTTTT; CDR3 protein: CASSSQGGPAQFF; J gene: TRBJ1-4; V gene: TRBV6-6; D gene: NA